The rows below give T cell receptor beta chains drawn from one sample of a study of shared clonotypes between healthy human individuals. Measured with immunoSEQ multiplex PCR; TCRdb has only the in-frame clones, and not every one. Among more than 550,000 clones listed, roughly 72% were seen once. What was sequenced was memory CD4+ T cells sorted from blood. These receptors came from a young woman in good health. Both conserved end residues are part of each CDR3. D genes are given only for firm matches. Expanded clones are given a class, and other clones once, few, many or no size at all.

length: 16; size: few; J: TRBJ2-3; V: TRBV4-1; D: TRBD2; CDR3: CASSQGTSGTWDTQYF; DNA: TGCGCCAGCAGCCAAGGAACTAGCGGTACATGGGATACGCAGTATTTT
length: 18; size: few; J: TRBJ2-7; V: TRBV28; D: TRBD2; CDR3: CASSLWPPRLAGSYEQYF; DNA: TGTGCCAGCAGTTTATGGCCTCCTCGACTAGCGGGCTCCTACGAGCAGTACTTC
length: 16; size: NA; J: TRBJ1-5; V: TRBV14; D: TRBD1; CDR3: CASSPGGQGANQPQHF; DNA: TGTGCCAGCAGCCCGGGAGGACAGGGGGCCAATCAGCCCCAGCATTTT
length: 11; size: NA; J: TRBJ1-2; V: TRBV30; D: NA; CDR3: CAWSAGNGYTF; DNA: TGTGCCTGGAGTGCAGGCAATGGCTACACCTTC
length: 18; size: few; J: TRBJ2-6; V: TRBV21-1; D: NA; CDR3: CASSYPPGTGLGANVLTF; DNA: TGTGCCAGCAGCTACCCCCCCGGGACAGGGCTCGGGGCCAACGTCCTGACTTTC
length: 13; size: NA; J: TRBJ2-7; V: TRBV28; D: NA; CDR3: CASSFSLSYEQYF; DNA: TGTGCCAGCAGTTTTTCTCTGAGCTACGAGCAGTACTTC
length: 13; size: once; J: TRBJ1-1; V: TRBV2; D: NA; CDR3: CASSGERNTEAFF; DNA: TGTGCCAGCAGTGGAGAGCGAAACACTGAAGCTTTCTTT
length: 14; size: NA; J: TRBJ2-7; V: TRBV11-2; D: TRBD2; CDR3: CASSKESGGSEQYF; DNA: TGTGCCAGCAGCAAGGAATCGGGAGGATCCGAGCAGTACTTC
length: 14; size: NA; J: TRBJ2-5; V: TRBV19; D: NA; CDR3: CASSMGGSGETQYF; DNA: TGTGCCAGTAGTATGGGCGGGTCAGGGGAGACCCAGTACTTC
length: 13; size: NA; J: TRBJ2-7; V: TRBV15; D: NA; CDR3: CATSTGGEYEQYF; DNA: TGTGCCACCAGCACCGGAGGGGAGTACGAGCAGTACTTC
length: 16; size: NA; J: TRBJ2-7; V: TRBV5-6; D: TRBD2; CDR3: CASSSGFASGIYEQYF; DNA: TGTGCCAGCAGCTCCGGGTTCGCTAGCGGGATTTACGAGCAGTACTTC
length: 13; size: many; J: TRBJ1-3; V: TRBV28; D: NA; CDR3: CASSDSSGNTIYF; DNA: TGTGCCAGCAGCGACAGCTCTGGAAACACCATATATTTT
length: 15; size: NA; J: TRBJ2-1; V: TRBV18; D: TRBD2; CDR3: CASSPLAGGNNEQFF; DNA: TGTGCCAGCTCACCACTAGCGGGAGGGAACAATGAGCAGTTCTTC
length: 16; size: once; J: TRBJ2-3; V: TRBV2; D: TRBD1; CDR3: CASSYDRQGLGDTQYF; DNA: TGTGCCAGCAGTTACGACCGACAGGGGCTTGGAGATACGCAGTATTTT
length: 14; size: NA; J: TRBJ2-2; V: TRBV28; D: TRBD1; CDR3: CASRNQGVTGELFF; DNA: TGTGCCAGCAGAAATCAGGGGGTCACCGGGGAGCTGTTTTTT
length: 14; size: NA; J: TRBJ1-5; V: TRBV4-2; D: NA; CDR3: CASSQDFALGPQHF; DNA: TGTGCCAGCAGCCAAGATTTCGCCCTGGGGCCCCAGCATTTT
length: 15; size: few; J: TRBJ2-7; V: TRBV7-2; D: NA; CDR3: CASSLGAARSYEQYF; DNA: TGTGCCAGCAGCTTAGGTGCAGCGCGATCCTACGAGCAGTACTTC
length: 14; size: NA; J: TRBJ2-7; V: TRBV7-9; D: NA; CDR3: CASSPYRQVYEQYF; DNA: TGTGCCAGCAGCCCCTACCGACAGGTCTACGAGCAGTACTTC
length: 13; size: few; J: TRBJ2-1; V: TRBV10-1; D: TRBD2; CDR3: CASSETLAGEQFF; DNA: TGCGCCAGCAGTGAGACCCTAGCGGGAGAACAGTTCTTC
length: 14; size: NA; J: TRBJ1-2; V: TRBV28; D: TRBD1; CDR3: CASSFLGQYYGYTF; DNA: TGTGCCAGCAGTTTTCTGGGACAGTACTATGGCTACACCTTC
length: 16; size: few; J: TRBJ1-2; V: TRBV6-6; D: NA; CDR3: CASSSDDRGFNYGYTF; DNA: TGTGCCAGCAGTTCTGATGACAGAGGTTTTAACTATGGCTACACCTTC
length: 13; size: NA; J: TRBJ2-3; V: TRBV6-6; D: NA; CDR3: CASRDGGADTQYF; DNA: TGTGCCAGCAGGGACGGAGGGGCAGATACGCAGTATTTT
length: 14; size: NA; J: TRBJ1-3; V: TRBV7-2; D: NA; CDR3: CASSLGHSGNTIYF; DNA: TGTGCCAGCAGCTTAGGGCACTCTGGAAACACCATATATTTT
length: 15; size: NA; J: TRBJ2-1; V: TRBV28; D: NA; CDR3: CASSLRAYPYNEQFF; DNA: TGTGCCAGCAGTTTACGAGCGTACCCCTACAATGAGCAGTTCTTC
length: 17; size: NA; J: TRBJ2-3; V: TRBV29-1; D: TRBD2; CDR3: CSVVGTSGSISTDTQYF; DNA: TGCAGCGTTGTCGGAACTAGCGGGAGCATTAGCACAGATACGCAGTATTTT
length: 14; size: few; J: TRBJ1-4; V: TRBV10-3; D: NA; CDR3: CAISESTENEKLFF; DNA: TGTGCCATCAGTGAGTCTACAGAGAATGAAAAACTGTTTTTT
length: 12; size: few; J: TRBJ2-7; V: TRBV19; D: NA; CDR3: CASSPQGYEQYF; DNA: TGTGCCAGTAGTCCTCAGGGATACGAGCAGTACTTC
length: 14; size: NA; J: TRBJ1-2; V: TRBV5-4; D: NA; CDR3: CASSYDTGIAGYTF; DNA: TGTGCCAGCAGCTACGATACAGGGATTGCTGGCTACACCTTC
length: 14; size: NA; J: TRBJ1-1; V: TRBV28; D: NA; CDR3: CASSLDRRSTEAFF; DNA: TGTGCCAGCAGCCTAGACCGGAGGAGCACTGAAGCTTTCTTT
length: 14; size: few; J: TRBJ2-7; V: TRBV5-1; D: TRBD1; CDR3: CASSLYNRGAEQYF; DNA: TGCGCCAGCAGCTTGTATAACAGGGGGGCTGAGCAGTACTTC